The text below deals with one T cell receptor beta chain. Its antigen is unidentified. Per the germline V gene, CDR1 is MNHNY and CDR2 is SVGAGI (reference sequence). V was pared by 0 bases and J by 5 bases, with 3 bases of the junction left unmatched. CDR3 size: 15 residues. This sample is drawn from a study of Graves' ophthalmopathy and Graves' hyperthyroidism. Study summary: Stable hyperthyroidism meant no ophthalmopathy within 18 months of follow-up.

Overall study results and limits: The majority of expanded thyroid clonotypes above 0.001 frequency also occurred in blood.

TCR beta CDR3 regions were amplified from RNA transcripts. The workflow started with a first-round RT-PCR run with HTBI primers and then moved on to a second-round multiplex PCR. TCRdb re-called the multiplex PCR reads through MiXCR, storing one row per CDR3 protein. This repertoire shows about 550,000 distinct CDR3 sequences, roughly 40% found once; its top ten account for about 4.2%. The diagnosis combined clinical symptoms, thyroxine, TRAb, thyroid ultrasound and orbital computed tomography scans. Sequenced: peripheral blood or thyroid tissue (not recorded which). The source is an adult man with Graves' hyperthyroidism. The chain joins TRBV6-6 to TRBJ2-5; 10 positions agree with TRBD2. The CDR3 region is CASSYSAGGRETQYF. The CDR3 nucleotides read TGTGCCAGCAGTTACTCAGCGGGAGGGCGGGAGACCCAGTACTTC.